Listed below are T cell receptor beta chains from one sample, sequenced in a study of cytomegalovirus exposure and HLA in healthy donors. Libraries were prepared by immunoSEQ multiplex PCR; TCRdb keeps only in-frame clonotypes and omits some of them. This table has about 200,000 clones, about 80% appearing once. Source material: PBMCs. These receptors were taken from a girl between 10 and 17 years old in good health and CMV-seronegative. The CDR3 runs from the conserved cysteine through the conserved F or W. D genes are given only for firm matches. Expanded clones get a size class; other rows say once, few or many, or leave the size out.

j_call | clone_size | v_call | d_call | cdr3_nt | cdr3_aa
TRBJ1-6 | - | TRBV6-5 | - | TGTGCCAGCAGTTACCGTGGACAGAATTCACCCCTCCACTTT | CASSYRGQNSPLHF
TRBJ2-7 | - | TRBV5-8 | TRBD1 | TGTGCCAGCAGCTACGGACAGGGTCCCTACGAGCAGTACTTC | CASSYGQGPYEQYF
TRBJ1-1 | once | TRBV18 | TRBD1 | TGTGCCAGCTCCGAAAGACAGGGGAGCTACACGGAAGCTTTCTTT | CASSERQGSYTEAFF
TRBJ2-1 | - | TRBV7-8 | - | TGTGCCAGCAGCTATCGACTAGTGGGGTCCAGTGAGCAGTTCTTC | CASSYRLVGSSEQFF
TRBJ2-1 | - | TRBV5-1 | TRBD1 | TGCGCCAGCAGCTCCGGGACAGGGTCAATCTATGAGCAGTTCTTC | CASSSGTGSIYEQFF
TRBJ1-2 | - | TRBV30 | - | TGTGCCGGGCGAACGGCCTCAAACTATGGCTACACCTTC | CAGRTASNYGYTF
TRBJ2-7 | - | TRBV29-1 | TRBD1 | TGCAGCGCAGGGACAGGGGGCTCCTACGAGCAGTACTTC | CSAGTGGSYEQYF
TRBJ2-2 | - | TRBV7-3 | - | TGTGCCAGCAGCTTTGGTCTAGGGGAGCTGTTTTTT | CASSFGLGELFF
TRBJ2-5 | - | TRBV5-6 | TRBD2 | TGTGCCAGCAGCACCGGGACTAGCGAAAGAACCCAGTACTTC | CASSTGTSERTQYF
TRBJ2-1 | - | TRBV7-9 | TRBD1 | TGTGCCAGCAGCTCCCCCCCGACAGGGATCCATGAGCAGTTCTTC | CASSSPPTGIHEQFF
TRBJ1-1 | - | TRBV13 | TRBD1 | TGTGCCAGCAGCCCACGACAGGGGTCCACTGAAGCTTTCTTT | CASSPRQGSTEAFF
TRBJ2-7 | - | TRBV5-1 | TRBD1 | TGCGCCAGCACCCCCGCGCCCGGACAGGTCCGCTACGAGCAGTACTTC | CASTPAPGQVRYEQYF
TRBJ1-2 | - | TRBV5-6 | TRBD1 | TGTGCCAGCAGCTCGGATTTAGACAGGGGAGTTAATGGCTACACCTTC | CASSSDLDRGVNGYTF
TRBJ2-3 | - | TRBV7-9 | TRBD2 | TGTGCCAGCAGCCCGGGGACTAGTTATTGGTCAGATACGCAGTATTTT | CASSPGTSYWSDTQYF
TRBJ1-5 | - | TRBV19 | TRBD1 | TGTGCCAGTAGTTACAGGGGAAATCAGCCCCAGCATTTT | CASSYRGNQPQHF
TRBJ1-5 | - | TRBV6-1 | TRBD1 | TGTGCCAGCAGGGGGACAGATAATAGCAATCAGCCCCAGCATTTT | CASRGTDNSNQPQHF
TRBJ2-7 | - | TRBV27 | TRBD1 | TGTGCCAGCAGTCCTCAGTTCGGGACAGACTCCTACGAGCAGTACTTC | CASSPQFGTDSYEQYF
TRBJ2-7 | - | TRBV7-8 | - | TGTGCCAGCAGCTTATGGGGGACAAGCTACGAGCAGTACTTC | CASSLWGTSYEQYF
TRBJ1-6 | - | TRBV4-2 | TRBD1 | TGTGCCAGCAGCCAAGACCGCGCAGGGGGAGTATCACCCCTCCACTTT | CASSQDRAGGVSPLHF
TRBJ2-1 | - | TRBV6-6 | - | TGTGCCAGCAGTTACGGCGGGACCGTCAATGAGCAGTTCTTC | CASSYGGTVNEQFF
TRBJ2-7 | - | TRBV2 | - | TGTGCCAGCACGCAGACAGTCTACGAGCAGTACTTC | CASTQTVYEQYF
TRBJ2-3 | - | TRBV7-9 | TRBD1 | TGTGCCAGCAGCGTCGGGCACAGGGGATCGACAGATACGCAGTATTTT | CASSVGHRGSTDTQYF
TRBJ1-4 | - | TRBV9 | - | TGTGCCAGCAGCGTAGGGGGGACACACGACGGGGAAAAACTGTTTTTT | CASSVGGTHDGEKLFF
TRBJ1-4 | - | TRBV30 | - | TGTGCCTGGAGTGCGATGAGGGCACGGAATGAAAAACTGTTTTTT | CAWSAMRARNEKLFF
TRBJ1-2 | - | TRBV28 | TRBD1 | TGTGCCAGCAGTCCCTCAGGGGGCGGGTATGGCTACACCTTC | CASSPSGGGYGYTF
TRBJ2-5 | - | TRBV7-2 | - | TGTGCCAGCAGCTTCCGGAGACTAGAAGAGACCCAGTACTTC | CASSFRRLEETQYF
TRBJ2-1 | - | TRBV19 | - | TGTGCCAGTAGTATGCAAGGACGGGAAGGCAATGAGCAGTTCTTC | CASSMQGREGNEQFF
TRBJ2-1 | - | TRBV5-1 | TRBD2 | TGCGCCAGCAGCTTGCTAGCGGGAGAAGCGGTTGAGCAGTTCTTC | CASSLLAGEAVEQFF
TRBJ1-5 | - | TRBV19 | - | TGTGCCAGTAGTGACCAGGCGAGCAATCAGCCCCAGCATTTT | CASSDQASNQPQHF
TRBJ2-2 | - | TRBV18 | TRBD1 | TGTGCCAGCTCACCACTGACAGGGTCGGACACCGGGGAGCTGTTTTTT | CASSPLTGSDTGELFF
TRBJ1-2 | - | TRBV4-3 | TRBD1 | TGCGCCAGCAGCCTCGACAGGGACTATGGCTACACCTTC | CASSLDRDYGYTF
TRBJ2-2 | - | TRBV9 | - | TGTGCCAGCAGCGTAGCAGGGGACGTGAACACCGGGGAGCTGTTTTTT | CASSVAGDVNTGELFF
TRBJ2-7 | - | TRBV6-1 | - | TGTGCCAGCAGTGAAGCGCGGTCGTCTAGCGTCTACGAGCAGTACTTC | CASSEARSSSVYEQYF
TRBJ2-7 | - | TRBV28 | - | TGTGCCACCAAGAACAGCAGCTACGAGCAGTACTTC | CATKNSSYEQYF
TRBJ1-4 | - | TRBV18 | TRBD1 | TGTGCCAGCTCCTCAGGGACAGGCCCAACTAATGAAAAACTGTTTTTT | CASSSGTGPTNEKLFF
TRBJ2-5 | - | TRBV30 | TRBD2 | TGTGCCTACACACTAGCGGCCCAAGAGACCCAGTACTTC | CAYTLAAQETQYF
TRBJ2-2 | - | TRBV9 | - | TGTGCCAGCAGCGTAATCGCTTCACTGAACACCGGGGAGCTGTTTTTT | CASSVIASLNTGELFF
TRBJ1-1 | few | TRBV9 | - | TGTGCCAGCAGCGCCCTTCCCGGGGGGACTGAAGCTTTCTTT | CASSALPGGTEAFF
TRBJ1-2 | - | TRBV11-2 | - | TGTGCCAGCAGCTTGTTCACCGGTGGCTACACCTTC | CASSLFTGGYTF
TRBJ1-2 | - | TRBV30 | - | TGTGCCTGGAGTAAGGAGCTAAACAACTATGGCTACACCTTC | CAWSKELNNYGYTF
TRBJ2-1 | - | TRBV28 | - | TGTGCCAGCAGTCTACTGACTCGCTCCTACAATGAGCAGTTCTTC | CASSLLTRSYNEQFF
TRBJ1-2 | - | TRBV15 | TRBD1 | TGTGCCACCAGCAGAGGAGGGACAGGGGAGGTGGGCACCTTC | CATSRGGTGEVGTF
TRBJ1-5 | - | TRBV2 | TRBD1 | TGTGCCAGCAGTACGGACAGGGGCAATCAGCCCCAGCATTTT | CASSTDRGNQPQHF
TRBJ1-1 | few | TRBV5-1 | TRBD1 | TGCGCCAGCAGCTTGGAACAGGGGAAGGATGAAGCTTTCTTT | CASSLEQGKDEAFF
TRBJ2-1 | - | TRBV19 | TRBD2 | TGTGCCAGTAGTAGGGGATCTAGCGGGAGGTCGTCTTACAATGAGCAGTTCTTC | CASSRGSSGRSSYNEQFF
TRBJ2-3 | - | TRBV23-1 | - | TGCGCCAGCAGCCTGCTTGGGCCTAGCACAGATACGCAGTATTTT | CASSLLGPSTDTQYF
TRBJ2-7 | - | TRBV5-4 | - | TGTGCCAGCAGCTTTACAGGCTTGAGGTCTGAGCAGTACTTC | CASSFTGLRSEQYF